The 14 T cell receptor beta chains given below trace back to one sample, sequenced in a study of T cells in localized non-small cell lung cancer. The assay was immunoSEQ multiplex PCR, and TCRdb's table has in-frame clones only and misses some. The table shows approximately 1,500 clones, with roughly 21% occurring only once. This specimen consisted of normal lung tissue next to the tumor, obtained before any cancer treatment. The receptor source for this set is a woman between 35 and 75 years old with stage III squamous cell lung carcinoma.

V is TRBV6-8 and J is TRBJ2-1; 15 positions agree with TRBD2. Trimming at V came to 6 bases and at J to 5 bases, leaving 5 bases not matched to a gene. Germline V gene sequence: CDR1 MNHGY, CDR2 SAAAGT. The CDR3 extends over 16 amino acids. The CDR3 DNA reads as TGTGCCAGCAGCCGCGGACTAGCGGGAGGGAACAATGAGCAGTTCTTC. It encodes CASSRGLAGGNNEQFF.

This clone has just a few counts. The junction departs from germline at one end; a sequencing error may be responsible. The chain couples TRBV6-8 to TRBJ2-5; D perhaps matches TRBD1 (5 bases). Germline V gene data show CDR1 as MNHGY and CDR2 as SAAAGT. This CDR3 is built from 15 residues. CDR3 in amino acids: CASRPGSPQQATQYF. The CDR3, as DNA: TGTGCCAGCAGGCCAGGGTCCCCTCAGCAAGCGACCCAGTACTTC.

The chain recombines TRBV19 with TRBJ1-5; 11 bases are shared with TRBD1. Trimming removed 3 bases from V and 5 bases from J; junction bases left unmatched: 6. In germline, CDR1 is LNHDA, CDR2 SQIVND (reference sequence). The CDR3 sequence is 16 residues long. CDR3 nucleotides: TGTGCCAGTAGTATCCCCGGGACAGGGGGTGATCAGCCCCAGCATTTT. Its translation is CASSIPGTGGDQPQHF.

This clone was seen a few times. V is TRBV9 and J is TRBJ2-5; 8 bases fit TRBD2. Germline CDR1 SGDLS, CDR2 YYNGEE. Trimming removed 9 bases from V and 3 bases from J; junction bases left unmatched: 4. There are 12 residues in the CDR3. CDR3 protein: CATKLAEETQYF. Written as DNA, the CDR3 is TGTGCCACAAAACTAGCGGAAGAGACCCAGTACTTC.

CDR3 residues: CASSQEGRSSGANVLTF. DNA for the CDR3: TGCGCCAGCAGCCAAGAGGGACGGAGCTCTGGGGCCAACGTCCTGACTTTC. V and J are TRBV1 and TRBJ2-6. TRBV1 is deemed a pseudogene. The CDR3 length is 17 residues.

The chain couples TRBV11-3 to TRBJ2-1; D perhaps matches TRBD2 (5 bases). Germline V CDR1 and CDR2: SGHNT, YENEEA. Trimming took 1 base from V and 0 from J, leaving 13 bases between them. CDR3 size: 17 residues. The CDR3 reads CASSLGSGQDSYNEQFF. The CDR3 DNA follows: TGTGCCAGCAGCTTAGGGAGCGGTCAGGACTCCTACAATGAGCAGTTCTTC.

V usage is TRBV19 and J usage is TRBJ2-1; 16 bases fit TRBD2. Germline V gene lookup returns CDR1 LNHDA and CDR2 SQIVND (reference sequence). V gave up 6 bases and J gave up 4 bases; unmatched junction bases: 0. The CDR3 is 15 amino acids. Here the CDR3 reads CASRGLAGGYNEQFF. CDR3 nucleotide sequence: TGTGCCAGTAGGGGACTAGCGGGGGGGTACAATGAGCAGTTCTTC.

In this sample, this clone turned up once. V and J are TRBV19 and TRBJ2-7; TRBD1 or TRBD2 may be the D gene (5 bases each). Per germline, CDR1 LNHDA and CDR2 SQIVND (reference sequence). Deletions cut 0 bases from V and 2 bases from J, with 11 bases between. CDR3 length: 15 amino acids. CDR3 region: CASSIDSGAAYEQYF. The DNA of the CDR3 is TGTGCCAGTAGTATAGATTCCGGGGCGGCCTACGAGCAGTACTTC. The whole variable domain, filled in from reference TRBV19 and TRBJ2-7, reads DGGITQSPKYLFRKEGQNVTLSCEQNLNHDAMYWYRQDPGQGLRLIYYSQIVNDFQKGDIAEGYSVSREKKESFPLTVTSAQKNPTAFYLCASSIDSGAAYEQYFGPGTRLTVT.

The chain joins TRBV11-3 to TRBJ2-5; D might be TRBD1 (6 bases). Germline CDR1 SGHNT, CDR2 YENEEA. Trimming cost V 5 bases and J 5 bases, with 18 bases left between them. The CDR3 totals 15 residues. The CDR3 region has the DNA TGTGCCAGCAGCCCACAGAGAGACAGGCTGGAGACCCAGTACTTC. Translating gives CASSPQRDRLETQYF.

This sequence joins TRBV30 and TRBJ1-4; D remains unclear. V dropped 1 base and J dropped 8 bases, with 8 bases sitting between them. Per germline, CDR1 GTSNPN and CDR2 SVGIG (reference sequence). The CDR3 is made up of 12 amino acids. The CDR3 DNA sequence: TGTGCCTGGAGTGCCTCAGGAGAAAAACTGTTTTTT. Protein sequence: CAWSASGEKLFF.

This clone was seen just once. The chain uses TRBV19 and TRBJ2-7; D gene uncertain. The CDR3 extends over 15 amino acids. Germline CDR1 is LNHDA and CDR2 is SQIVND (reference sequence). The V gene lost 3 bases and the J gene lost 0 bases, with 12 bases spanning the gap. The DNA for the CDR3 is TGTGCCAGTAGTATTAAGGCAGACCGCTCCTACGAGCAGTACTTC. Its translation is CASSIKADRSYEQYF. The full variable domain, with the rest looked up from reference TRBV19 and TRBJ2-7, is DGGITQSPKYLFRKEGQNVTLSCEQNLNHDAMYWYRQDPGQGLRLIYYSQIVNDFQKGDIAEGYSVSREKKESFPLTVTSAQKNPTAFYLCASSIKADRSYEQYFGPGTRLTVT.

The sample holds a few counts of this clone. The chain couples TRBV14 to TRBJ1-1, with D uncertain. Germline lookup yields CDR1 SGHDN and CDR2 FVKESK. V was shortened by 0 bases and J by 2 bases, with 13 bases between the two germline ends. This CDR3 comprises 16 residues. In DNA, the CDR3 is TGTGCCAGCAGCCAAGATATGGGTTTCGGAAACACTGAAGCTTTCTTT. Translation gives CASSQDMGFGNTEAFF.

Only a few counts were recorded for this clone. This chain links TRBV11-3 with TRBJ2-5, with TRBD1 identical over 8 bases. Trimming took 5 bases from V and 4 from J; bases not matched to a gene: 9. The CDR3 consists of 15 residues. Germline V gene sequence: CDR1 SGHNT, CDR2 YENEEA. CDR3: CASSRTGQGTETQYF. CDR3 DNA: TGTGCCAGCAGCCGAACTGGACAGGGTACAGAGACCCAGTACTTC.

The genes are TRBV5-1 and TRBJ2-1; D unclear. Germline V CDR1 and CDR2: SGHRS, YFSETQ. The CDR3 extends over 15 amino acids. V lost 0 bases and J lost 1, with 8 bases in between. In DNA form, the CDR3 reads TGCGCCAGCAGCTTGGGACGGGTTTCCTACAATGAGCAGTTCTTC. Its translation: CASSLGRVSYNEQFF.